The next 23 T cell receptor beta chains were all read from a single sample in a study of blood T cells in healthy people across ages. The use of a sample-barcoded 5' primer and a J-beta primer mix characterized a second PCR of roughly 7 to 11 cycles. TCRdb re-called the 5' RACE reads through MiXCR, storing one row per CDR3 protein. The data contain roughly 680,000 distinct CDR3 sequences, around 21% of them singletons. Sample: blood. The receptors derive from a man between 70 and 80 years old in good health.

CDR3 protein: CASSFSAGGQYF. CDR3 sequence (DNA): TGTGCCAGCAGCTTTTCTGCGGGGGGGCAGTACTTC. V usage is TRBV7-2 and J usage is TRBJ2-7; 8 positions agree with TRBD2. CDR3 length equals 12 residues. Per the germline V gene, CDR1 is SGHTA and CDR2 is FQGNSA. The V and J ends lost 3 bases and 9 bases, in that order; junction bases with no gene match: 4.

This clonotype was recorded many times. CDR3 nucleotides: TGTGCCAGCAGCCCGCGGACTAGCGGGATTTTTGGGACCCAGTACTTC. This encodes CASSPRTSGIFGTQYF. V is TRBV3-1 and J is TRBJ2-5, with 12 bases that match TRBD2. This CDR3 is built from 16 residues. From germline, CDR1 is LGHDT and CDR2 YNNKEL (reference sequence). The V and J ends lost 4 bases and 7 bases, in that order; junction bases with no gene match: 10.

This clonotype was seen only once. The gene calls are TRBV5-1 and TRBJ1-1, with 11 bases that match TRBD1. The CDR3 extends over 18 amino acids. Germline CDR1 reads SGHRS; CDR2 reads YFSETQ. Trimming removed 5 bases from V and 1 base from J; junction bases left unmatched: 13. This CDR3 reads CASSSLPGQGGRNTEAFF. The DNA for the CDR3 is TGCGCCAGCAGTTCCCTACCGGGACAGGGGGGGCGGAACACTGAAGCTTTCTTT.

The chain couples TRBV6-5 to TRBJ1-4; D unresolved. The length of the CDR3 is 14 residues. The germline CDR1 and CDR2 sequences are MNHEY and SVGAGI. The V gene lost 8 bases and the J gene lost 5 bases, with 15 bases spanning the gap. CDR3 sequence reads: CASRPSVSNEKLFF. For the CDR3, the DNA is TGTGCCAGCCGGCCTTCCGTCTCCAATGAAAAACTGTTTTTT.

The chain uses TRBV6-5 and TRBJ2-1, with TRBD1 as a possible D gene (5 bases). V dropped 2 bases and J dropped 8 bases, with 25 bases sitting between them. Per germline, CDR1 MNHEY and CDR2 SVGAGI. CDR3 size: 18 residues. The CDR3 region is CASSYAAAIEKTGDEQFF. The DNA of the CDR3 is TGTGCCAGCAGTTACGCGGCAGCTATCGAAAAAACAGGCGATGAGCAGTTCTTC.

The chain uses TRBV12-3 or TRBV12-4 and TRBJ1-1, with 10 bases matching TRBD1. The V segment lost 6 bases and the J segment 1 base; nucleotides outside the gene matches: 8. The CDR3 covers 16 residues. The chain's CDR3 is CASSPGQGSPNTEAFF. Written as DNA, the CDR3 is TGTGCCAGCAGCCCGGGACAGGGGTCGCCGAACACTGAAGCTTTCTTT.

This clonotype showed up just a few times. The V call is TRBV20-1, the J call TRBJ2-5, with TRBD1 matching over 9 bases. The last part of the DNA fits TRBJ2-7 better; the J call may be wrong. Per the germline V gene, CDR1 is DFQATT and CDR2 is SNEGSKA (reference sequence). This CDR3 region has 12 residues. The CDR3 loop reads CSATDRGYEQYF. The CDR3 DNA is TGCAGTGCTACGGACAGGGGCTACGAGCAGTACTTC.

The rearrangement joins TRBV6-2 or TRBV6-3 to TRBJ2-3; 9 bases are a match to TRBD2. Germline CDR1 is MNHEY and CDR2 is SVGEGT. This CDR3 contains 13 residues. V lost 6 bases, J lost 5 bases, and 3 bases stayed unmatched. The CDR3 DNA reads TGTGCCAGCAGGGGTAGCGGGAGAGATACGCAGTATTTT. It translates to CASRGSGRDTQYF.

CDR3 loop: CASSMDRGETQYF. The CDR3 DNA is TGTGCCAGCAGCATGGACAGGGGGGAGACCCAGTACTTC. V is TRBV7-2 and J is TRBJ2-5, with TRBD1 identical over 10 bases. Germline CDR1 is SGHTA and CDR2 is FQGNSA. The CDR3 sequence is 13 residues long. V lost 5 bases to trimming and J lost 5 bases; unmatched junction nucleotides: 2.

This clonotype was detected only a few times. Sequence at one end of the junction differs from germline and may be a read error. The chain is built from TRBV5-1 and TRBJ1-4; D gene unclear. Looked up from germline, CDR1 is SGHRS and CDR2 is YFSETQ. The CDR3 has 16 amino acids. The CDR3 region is CASSLGPVSTNKKLFF. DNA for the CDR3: TGCGCCAGCAGCTTGGGCCCGGTTTCAACTAATAAAAAACTGTTTTTT.

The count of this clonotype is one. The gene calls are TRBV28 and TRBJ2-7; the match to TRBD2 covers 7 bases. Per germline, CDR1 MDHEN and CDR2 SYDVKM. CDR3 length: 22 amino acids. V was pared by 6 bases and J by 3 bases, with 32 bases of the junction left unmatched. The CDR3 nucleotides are TGTGCCAGCAGGAATGCGTCCCCTTACTCGGGGGGACCTTCGGGACCCAACTACGAGCAGTACTTC. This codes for CASRNASPYSGGPSGPNYEQYF.

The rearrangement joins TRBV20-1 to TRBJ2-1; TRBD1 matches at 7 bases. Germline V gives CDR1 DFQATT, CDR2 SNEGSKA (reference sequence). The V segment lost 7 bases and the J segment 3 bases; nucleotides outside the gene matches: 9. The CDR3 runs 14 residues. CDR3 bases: TGCAGTGTGAATCCGGGACAGCTCTACAATGAGCAGTTCTTC. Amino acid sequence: CSVNPGQLYNEQFF.

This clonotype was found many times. CDR3 loop: CASSPPYEQYF. The CDR3 nucleotides are TGTGCCAGCAGTCCCCCGTACGAGCAGTACTTC. The rearrangement joins TRBV27 to TRBJ2-7, with no clear D. With 5 bases removed from V and 4 bases from J, the gap between germline ends came to 6 bases. There are 11 residues in the CDR3. Germline V gene data show CDR1 as MNHEY and CDR2 as SMNVEV (reference sequence).

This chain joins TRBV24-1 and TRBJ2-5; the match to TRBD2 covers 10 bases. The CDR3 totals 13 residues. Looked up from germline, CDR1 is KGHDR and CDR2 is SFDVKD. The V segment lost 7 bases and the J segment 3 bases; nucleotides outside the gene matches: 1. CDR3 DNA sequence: TGTGCCACCAGCGGACTAGCGGAAGAGACCCAGTACTTC. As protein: CATSGLAEETQYF.

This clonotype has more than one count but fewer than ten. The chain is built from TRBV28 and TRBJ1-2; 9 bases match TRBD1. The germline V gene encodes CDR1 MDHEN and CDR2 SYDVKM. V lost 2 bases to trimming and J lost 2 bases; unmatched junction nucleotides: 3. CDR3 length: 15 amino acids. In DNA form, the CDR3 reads TGTGCCAGCAGTTTAGGGACAGGGCCGAACTATGGCTACACCTTC. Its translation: CASSLGTGPNYGYTF.

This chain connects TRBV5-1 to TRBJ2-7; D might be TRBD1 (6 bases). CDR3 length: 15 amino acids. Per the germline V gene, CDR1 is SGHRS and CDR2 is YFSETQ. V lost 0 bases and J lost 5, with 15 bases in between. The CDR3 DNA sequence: TGCGCCAGCAGCTTGGGGGACACAGCAACCCACGAGCAGTACTTC. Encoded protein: CASSLGDTATHEQYF.

CDR3 DNA: TGTGCCAGCAGTTTTGGGGACAGGGCATCGGGCGAGCAGTACTTC. Amino acids: CASSFGDRASGEQYF. The chain uses TRBV28 and TRBJ2-7; 9 nucleotides match TRBD1. The V segment lost 3 bases and the J segment 6 bases; nucleotides outside the gene matches: 9. The CDR3 consists of 15 residues. Germline V CDR1 and CDR2: MDHEN, SYDVKM.

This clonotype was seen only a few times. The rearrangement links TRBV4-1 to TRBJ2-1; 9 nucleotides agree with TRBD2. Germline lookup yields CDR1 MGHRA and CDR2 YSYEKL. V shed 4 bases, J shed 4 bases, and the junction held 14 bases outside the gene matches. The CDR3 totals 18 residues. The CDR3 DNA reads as TGCGCCAGCAGCCGATTACAGGGGCTAGCGGGGAGATACAATGAGCAGTTCTTC. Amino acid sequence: CASSRLQGLAGRYNEQFF.

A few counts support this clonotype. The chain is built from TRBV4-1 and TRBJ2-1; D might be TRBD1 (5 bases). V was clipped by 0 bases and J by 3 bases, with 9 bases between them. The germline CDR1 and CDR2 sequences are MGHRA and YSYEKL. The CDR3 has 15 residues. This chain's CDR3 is CASSQDRTSYNEQFF. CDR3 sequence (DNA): TGCGCCAGCAGCCAAGATCGGACAAGCTACAATGAGCAGTTCTTC.

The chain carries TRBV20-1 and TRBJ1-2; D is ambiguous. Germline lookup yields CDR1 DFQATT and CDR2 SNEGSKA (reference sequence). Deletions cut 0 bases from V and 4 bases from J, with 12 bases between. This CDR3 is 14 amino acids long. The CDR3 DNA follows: TGCAGTGCTAGAGATGCCTCAGGAAGCTATGGCTACACCTTC. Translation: CSARDASGSYGYTF.

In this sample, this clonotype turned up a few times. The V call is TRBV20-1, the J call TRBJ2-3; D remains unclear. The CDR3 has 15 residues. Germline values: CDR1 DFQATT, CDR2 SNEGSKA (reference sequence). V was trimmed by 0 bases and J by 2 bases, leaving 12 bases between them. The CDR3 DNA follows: TGCAGTGCTAGAGATTGGGAAGCGATCACAGATACGCAGTATTTT. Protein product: CSARDWEAITDTQYF.

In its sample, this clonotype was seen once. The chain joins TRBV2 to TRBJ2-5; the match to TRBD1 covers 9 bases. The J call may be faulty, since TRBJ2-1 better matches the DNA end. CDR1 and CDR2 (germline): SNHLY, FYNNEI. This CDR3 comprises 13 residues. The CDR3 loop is CASSQQGAGEQFF. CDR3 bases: TGTGCCAGCAGCCAACAGGGGGCGGGCGAGCAGTTCTTC.

The CDR3 reads CASRPGVSGLRGAEQFF. The CDR3 DNA reads TGTGCCAGCAGGCCCGGGGTTAGCGGGCTCCGGGGCGCTGAGCAGTTCTTC. V gene TRBV6-2 or TRBV6-3 combines with J gene TRBJ2-5, with 7 bases matching TRBD2. The assigned J gene may be wrong: the sequence end matches TRBJ2-1 better. The germline CDR1 and CDR2 sequences are MNHEY and SVGEGT. The CDR3 extends over 17 amino acids.